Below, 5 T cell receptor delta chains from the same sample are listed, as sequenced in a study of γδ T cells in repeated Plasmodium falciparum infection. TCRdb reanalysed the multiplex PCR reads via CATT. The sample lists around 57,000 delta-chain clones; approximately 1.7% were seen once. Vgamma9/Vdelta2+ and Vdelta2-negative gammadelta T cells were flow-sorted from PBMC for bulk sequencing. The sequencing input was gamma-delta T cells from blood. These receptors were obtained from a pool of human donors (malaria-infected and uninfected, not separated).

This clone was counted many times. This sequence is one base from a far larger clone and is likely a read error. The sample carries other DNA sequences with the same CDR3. In DNA, the CDR3 is TGTGCTCTTGGGGAGGAAGGGGCCCTCCCAATACTGGGGGATAGGTCGGATAAACTCATCTTT. Translating gives CALGEEGALPILGDRSDKLIF. The chain is built from TRDV1 and TRDJ1; 11 bases fit TRDD3. This CDR3 is 21 amino acids long. J gave up 5 bases and V 3 bases, and 23 bases lay outside the gene matches. Germline CDR1 and CDR2: TSWWSYY and QGS.

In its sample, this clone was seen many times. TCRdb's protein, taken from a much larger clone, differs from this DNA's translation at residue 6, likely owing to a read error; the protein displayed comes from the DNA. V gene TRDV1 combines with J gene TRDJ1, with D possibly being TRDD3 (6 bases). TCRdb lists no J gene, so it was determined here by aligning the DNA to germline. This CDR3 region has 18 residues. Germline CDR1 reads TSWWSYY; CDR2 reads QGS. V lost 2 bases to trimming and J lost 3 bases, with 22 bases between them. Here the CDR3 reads CALGEASPSLGPPDKLIF. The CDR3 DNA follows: TGTGCTCTTGGGGAAGCGAGCCCTTCGCTGGGGCCCCCCGATAAACTCATCTTT.

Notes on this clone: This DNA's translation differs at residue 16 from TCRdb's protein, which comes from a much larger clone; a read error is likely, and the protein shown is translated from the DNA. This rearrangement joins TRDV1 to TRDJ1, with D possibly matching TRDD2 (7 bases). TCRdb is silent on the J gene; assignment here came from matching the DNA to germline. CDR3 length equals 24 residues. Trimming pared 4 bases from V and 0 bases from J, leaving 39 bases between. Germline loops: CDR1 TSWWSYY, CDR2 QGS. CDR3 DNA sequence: TGTGCTCTTGGGGTGACTTCCTGGTTCCTACCAGGGGGACCCCCCCCACCTAACACCGATAAACTCATCTTT. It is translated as CALGVTSWFLPGGPPPPNTDKLIF.

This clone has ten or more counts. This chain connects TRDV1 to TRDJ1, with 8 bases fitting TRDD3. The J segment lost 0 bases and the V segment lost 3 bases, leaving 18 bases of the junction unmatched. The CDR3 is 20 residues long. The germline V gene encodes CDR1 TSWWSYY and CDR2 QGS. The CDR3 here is CALGEAGNLLGVKYTDKLIF. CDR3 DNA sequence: TGTGCTCTTGGGGAGGCGGGTAATTTACTGGGGGTCAAGTACACCGATAAACTCATCTTT.

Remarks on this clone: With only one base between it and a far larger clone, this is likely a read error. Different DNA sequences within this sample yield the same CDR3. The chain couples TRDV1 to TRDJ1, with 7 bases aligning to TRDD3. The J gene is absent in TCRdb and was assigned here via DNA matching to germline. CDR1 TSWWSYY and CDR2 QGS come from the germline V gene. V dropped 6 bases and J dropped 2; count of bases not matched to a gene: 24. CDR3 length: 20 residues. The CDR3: CALGAIPGDLKGRKTDKLIF. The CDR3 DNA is TGTGCTCTTGGAGCAATACCGGGGGATTTAAAAGGGCGTAAGACCGATAAACTCATCTTT.